This is a list of T cell receptor beta chains from one sample in a study of cytomegalovirus exposure and HLA in healthy donors. Generated by immunoSEQ multiplex PCR, the TCRdb table keeps only in-frame clones and is missing some. The repertoire holds fewer than 200,000 clones, with roughly 76% as singletons. The sample taken for sequencing was PBMCs. The source of these receptors is a human donor in good health. The CDR3 runs from the conserved cysteine through the conserved F or W. D genes are given only for firm matches. Not every row has a clone size; where given, it reads once, few, many or a size class.

CDR3	DNA	V	D	J	size
CASSLVYRTSTNEKLFF	TGCGCCAGCAGCTTGGTGTACAGGACCTCAACTAATGAAAAACTGTTTTTT	TRBV5-1	-	TRBJ1-4	once
CASSLVGATEAFF	TGTGCCAGCAGCTTAGTGGGAGCCACTGAAGCTTTCTTT	TRBV7-2	-	TRBJ1-1	few
CASSLGGGLRDEQFF	TGTGCCAGCAGCTTAGGGGGGGGCTTGCGTGATGAGCAGTTCTTC	TRBV5-8	-	TRBJ2-1	-
CASSFYPYEQYF	TGTGCCAGCAGCTTTTATCCCTACGAGCAGTACTTC	TRBV5-6	-	TRBJ2-7	-
CASRGTAYGYTF	TGTGCCAGCAGAGGGACAGCCTATGGCTACACCTTC	TRBV2	TRBD1	TRBJ1-2	-
CASSLLTGLNQPQHF	TGTGCCAGCTCCCTCTTGACAGGCCTCAATCAGCCCCAGCATTTT	TRBV7-6	-	TRBJ1-5	-
CASSYSRQGANGYTF	TGTGCCAGCAGTTACTCGCGACAGGGGGCAAATGGCTACACCTTC	TRBV6-5	TRBD1	TRBJ1-2	-
CASSQGATGAKTQYF	TGCGCCAGCAGCCAAGGGGCGACAGGGGCAAAGACCCAGTACTTC	TRBV4-3	TRBD1	TRBJ2-5	-
CASSRGLAYNEQFF	TGCGCCAGCAGCCGGGGTCTGGCCTACAATGAGCAGTTCTTC	TRBV5-1	-	TRBJ2-1	-
CASTYNSQETQYF	TGTGCCAGCACTTATAACAGCCAAGAGACCCAGTACTTC	TRBV2	-	TRBJ2-5	-
CASSGPAGGEDKLFF	TGTGCCAGCAGCGGACCTGCAGGGGGCGAGGATAAACTGTTTTTT	TRBV7-9	TRBD1	TRBJ1-4	-
CSVETRDDGYTF	TGCAGCGTTGAAACCCGGGATGACGGCTACACCTTC	TRBV29-1	-	TRBJ1-2	-
CASSQSGTGREKLFF	TGCGCCAGCAGCCAGAGCGGGACAGGCAGGGAAAAACTGTTTTTT	TRBV4-1	TRBD1	TRBJ1-4	-
CASSYIAGDGTQYF	TGTGCCAGCAGTTACATAGCGGGGGATGGTACGCAGTATTTT	TRBV6-5	TRBD2	TRBJ2-3	-
CASSMDSLNQPQHF	TGTGCCAGTAGTATGGACAGCCTCAATCAGCCCCAGCATTTT	TRBV19	-	TRBJ1-5	-
CASSLTGASADTQYF	TGTGCCAGCAGCTTGACCGGGGCTAGCGCAGATACGCAGTATTTT	TRBV11-2	-	TRBJ2-3	-
CASSYGPGSTEAFF	TGTGCCAGCAGTTACGGTCCAGGATCCACTGAAGCTTTCTTT	TRBV6-5	-	TRBJ1-1	-